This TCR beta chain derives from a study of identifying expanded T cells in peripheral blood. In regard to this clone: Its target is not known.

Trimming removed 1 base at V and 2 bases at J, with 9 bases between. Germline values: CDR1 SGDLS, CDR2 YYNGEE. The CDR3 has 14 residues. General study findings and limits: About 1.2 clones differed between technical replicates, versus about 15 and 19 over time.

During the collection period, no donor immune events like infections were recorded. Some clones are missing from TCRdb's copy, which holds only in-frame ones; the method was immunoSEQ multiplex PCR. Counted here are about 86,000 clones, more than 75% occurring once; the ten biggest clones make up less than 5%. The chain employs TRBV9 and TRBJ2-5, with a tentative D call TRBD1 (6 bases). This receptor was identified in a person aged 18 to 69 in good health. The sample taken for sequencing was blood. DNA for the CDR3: TGTGCCAGCAGCGTAAGCAGGGGTCAAGAGACCCAGTACTTC. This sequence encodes CASSVSRGQETQYF. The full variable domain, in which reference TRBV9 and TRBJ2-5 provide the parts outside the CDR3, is DSGVTQTPKHLITATGQRVTLRCSPRSGDLSVYWYQQSLDQGLQFLIQYYNGEERAKGNILERFSAQQFPDLHSELNLSSLELGDSALYFCASSVSRGQETQYFGPGTRLLVL.